The present T cell receptor beta chain was sequenced within a study of T cells after yellow fever vaccination. CDR3 size: 17 residues. Losses at the gene ends were 6 bases for V and 0 bases for J; bases not matched to a gene: 8. The germline V gene encodes CDR1 MNHEY and CDR2 SVGEGT. As TCR cDNA was made by 5'RACE template switching, a universal primer site and UMIs were added. TCRdb itself ran the 5' RACE reads through MiXCR, one entry per CDR3 protein. The sample holds 450,000 to 650,000 distinct CDR3 sequences; approximately 13% are singletons and the top ten take around an eighth. Only a few counts were recorded for this clonotype.

The sequence was obtained from a man younger than 40 who received the YFV17D yellow fever vaccine. V is TRBV6-2 or TRBV6-3 and J is TRBJ1-5; 10 bases are a match to TRBD1. The source was PBMCs, collected on the day of the yellow fever booster vaccination. CDR3 nucleotide sequence: TGTGCCAGCAGCCCCCGGGACAGGGGCTATAGCAATCAGCCCCAGCATTTT. Its protein product is CASSPRDRGYSNQPQHF.